The T cell receptor (beta chain) under discussion was sequenced for a study of T-cell reconstitution after alpha-beta-depleted transplantation in children. This clonotype was found many times. The J segment lost 6 bases and the V segment lost 0 bases, leaving 9 bases of the junction unmatched. The CDR3 contains 16 residues. Per germline, CDR1 MNHEY and CDR2 SVGAGI. TCRbeta library preparation incorporated unique molecular identifiers. TCRdb recomputed calls from the PCR reads with MiXCR, one row per CDR3 protein. The repertoire holds some 300,000 distinct CDR3 sequences, with over 9% as singletons. This chain joins TRBV6-5 and TRBJ2-3; 7 nucleotides match TRBD1. Here the sequenced sample was PBMCs, taken before TCRalphabeta/CD19-depleted stem cell transplant. The source is a boy under three years old with acute myeloid leukemia, due to receive a stem cell transplant. CDR3 amino acids: CASSYSVGGPTDTQYF. The CDR3 coding sequence is TGTGCCAGCAGTTACTCGGTAGGGGGCCCCACGGATACGCAGTATTTT.